Detailed here is one T cell receptor beta chain. No antigen is known for it. The source of the sample is a study of PD-L1 blockade in urothelial cancer. Study-level background: Male sex and bladder-origin urothelial cancer characterized about 85% of the roughly 29 patients. Median T cell yield per blood sample was 120,000 to 150,000 cells. Blood was evaluated 3 weeks (second dose) and 6 weeks after therapy began. Whole-study findings and limits: Tumor-associated blood clones were expanded more by durable-benefit patients at 3 weeks.

Time point described: peripheral blood 6 weeks after treatment start. Clones were read by immunoSEQ multiplex PCR, and TCRdb kept only the in-frame ones, dropping some. The table shows about 120,000 clones, with about 83% occurring only once. The source material was PBMCs, sampled around atezolizumab (anti-PD-L1) treatment. This receptor was identified in a middle-aged man with urothelial cancer.

CDR3 residues: CASNRLFNTEAFF. The CDR3 DNA sequence: TGTGCCAGCAATAGACTATTCAACACTGAAGCTTTCTTT. The gene calls are TRBV2 and TRBJ1-1; unclear D gene. Between the trimmed V and J ends, which lost 7 bases and 2 bases, there was a span of 11 bases. There are 13 residues in the CDR3. Per germline, CDR1 SNHLY and CDR2 FYNNEI.